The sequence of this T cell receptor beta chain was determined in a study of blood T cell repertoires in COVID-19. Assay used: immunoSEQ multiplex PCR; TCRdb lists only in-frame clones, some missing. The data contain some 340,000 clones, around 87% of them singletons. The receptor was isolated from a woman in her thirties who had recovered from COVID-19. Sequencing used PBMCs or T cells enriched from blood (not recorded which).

CDR3 nucleotides: TGTGCAAGTCGCTTAGTACCGGTCTCTGGAAACACCATATATTTT. Translating gives CASRLVPVSGNTIYF. The chain couples TRBV12-2 to TRBJ1-3. TRBV12-2 is termed a pseudogene. The CDR3 has 15 residues.